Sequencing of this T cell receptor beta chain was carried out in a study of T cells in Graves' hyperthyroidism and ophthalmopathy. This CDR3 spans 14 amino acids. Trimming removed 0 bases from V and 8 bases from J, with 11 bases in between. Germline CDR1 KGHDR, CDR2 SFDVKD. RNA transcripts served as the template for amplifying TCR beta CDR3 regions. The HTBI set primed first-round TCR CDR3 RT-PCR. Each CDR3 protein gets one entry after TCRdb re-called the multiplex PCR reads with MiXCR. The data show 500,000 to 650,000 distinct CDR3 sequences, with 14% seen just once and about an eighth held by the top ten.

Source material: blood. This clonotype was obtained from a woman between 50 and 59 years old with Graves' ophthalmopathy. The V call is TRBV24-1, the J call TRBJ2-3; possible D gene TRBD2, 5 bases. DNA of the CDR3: TGTGCCACCAGTGATTTGTTCCGGGCGGGTACGCAGTATTTT. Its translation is CATSDLFRAGTQYF.